This T cell receptor (beta chain) emerged from a study of T-cell memory formation after mild COVID-19. Barcoded TCR alpha and TCR beta cDNA libraries with UMIs came from 5'RACE using constant-segment primers. TCRdb re-analysed the 5' RACE reads in MiXCR, keeping a single row per CDR3 protein. The sample consists of some 57,000 distinct CDR3 sequences, more than 9% of them appearing once. This CDR3 is 12 amino acids long. Per the germline V gene, CDR1 is SGHTA and CDR2 is FQGTGA. Deletions cut 3 bases from V and 10 bases from J, with 10 bases between. The sample comprised PBMCs or a T cell subset sorted from them (not recorded which). This TCR derives from a young man who had mild COVID-19 (a few samples of this study predate the infection). Cell type and time point are not known. The rearrangement joins TRBV7-3 to TRBJ2-1; D might be TRBD2 (5 bases). CDR3: CASSFYTGEQFF. The CDR3 nucleotides read TGTGCCAGCAGCTTTTACACGGGGGAGCAGTTCTTC.